The rows below give T cell receptor beta chains drawn from one sample of a study of blood T cells in healthy people across ages. TCRdb called the 5' RACE reads again in MiXCR, with one record for every CDR3 protein. The sample gives 700,000 to 950,000 distinct CDR3 sequences, roughly 41% of which show up once; 20% to 25% is in the top ten. The source material was blood. These receptors were obtained from an older woman in good health. Both conserved end residues are part of each CDR3. Each record gives: CDR3 protein, CDR3 DNA, J gene, V gene, D gene, clone size. The D gene is left open where the match is weak. The size entry is marked missing in some rows and otherwise reads once, few, many or a size class.

CSEGTSVLYQETQYF	TGCAGCGAGGGGACTAGCGTCTTGTACCAAGAGACCCAGTACTTC	TRBJ2-5	TRBV29-1	TRBD2	many
CSVPDNYNEQFF	TGCAGTGTTCCTGACAATTACAATGAGCAGTTCTTC	TRBJ2-1	TRBV20-1	.	.
CASSFHYDPSYNEQFF	TGTGCCAGCAGTTTCCATTACGACCCGTCCTACAATGAGCAGTTCTTC	TRBJ2-1	TRBV27	.	.
CSASDPAGTDTQYF	TGCAGTGCTTCGGACCCGGCAGGCACAGATACGCAGTATTTT	TRBJ2-3	TRBV20-1	.	.
CASSARLAGGLTDTQYF	TGCGCCAGCAGCGCCAGACTAGCGGGGGGGCTTACGGATACGCAGTATTTT	TRBJ2-3	TRBV5-1	TRBD2	.
CASSLDRGSSYNEQFF	TGTGCCAGCAGCTTAGATCGTGGGAGCTCCTACAATGAGCAGTTCTTC	TRBJ2-1	TRBV7-2	.	few
CSVAGVRGQGGEQFF	TGCAGCGTTGCCGGAGTAAGGGGACAGGGCGGTGAGCAGTTCTTC	TRBJ2-1	TRBV29-1	TRBD1	many
CASNQDTGAYNEQYF	TGTGCCAGCAACCAAGACACGGGGGCCTACAATGAGCAGTACTTC	TRBJ2-7	TRBV3-1	.	.
CASSQNGEEKLFF	TGTGCCAGCAGCCAAAATGGGGAGGAAAAACTGTTTTTT	TRBJ1-4	TRBV11-2	.	.
CASRSRGGHEDTQYF	TGCGCCAGCCGATCCCGGGGGGGGCATGAAGATACGCAGTATTTT	TRBJ2-3	TRBV5-1	TRBD2	few
CASSELTSGTDTQYF	TGTGCCAGCAGTGAATTAACTAGCGGTACAGATACGCAGTATTTT	TRBJ2-3	TRBV25-1	TRBD2	few
CASSLLGDTEAFF	TGCGCCAGCAGCTTGTTGGGGGACACTGAAGCTTTCTTT	TRBJ1-1	TRBV5-1	.	.
CSFPGQTYNSPLHF	TGCAGTTTTCCGGGACAGACATATAATTCACCCCTCCACTTT	TRBJ1-6	TRBV20-1	TRBD1	.
CAISDPRTGDYWPQHF	TGTGCCATCAGTGATCCCAGGACAGGGGACTATTGGCCCCAGCATTTT	TRBJ1-5	TRBV10-3	TRBD1	many
CAIRDSQAYEQYF	TGTGCCATCAGGGATTCCCAGGCCTACGAGCAGTACTTC	TRBJ2-7	TRBV10-3	.	.
CASSVGQLAGELFF	TGTGCCAGCAGCGTAGGACAGTTAGCCGGGGAGCTGTTTTTT	TRBJ2-2	TRBV9	.	.
CSAIRDRVSEQYF	TGCAGTGCTATCCGGGACAGGGTCTCCGAGCAGTACTTC	TRBJ2-7	TRBV20-1	TRBD1	few
CASRRDRRNYGYTF	TGTGCCAGCAGACGGGACAGAAGGAATTATGGCTACACCTTC	TRBJ1-2	TRBV5-6	TRBD1	few
CASSVGSANYGYTF	TGTGCCAGCAGCGTAGGGTCAGCTAACTATGGCTACACCTTC	TRBJ1-2	TRBV9	.	.
CATRTRDRGPYGYTF	TGTGCCACCCGAACCCGGGACAGGGGCCCCTATGGCTACACCTTC	TRBJ1-2	TRBV7-9	TRBD1	.
CASTETGGDLGYTF	TGTGCCAGCACCGAGACTGGTGGCGATCTTGGCTACACCTTC	TRBJ1-2	TRBV12-3/TRBV12-4	.	.
CASSPPNGGGGVEQYF	TGTGCCAGCTCACCACCAAACGGAGGCGGTGGAGTTGAGCAGTACTTC	TRBJ2-7	TRBV18	.	once
CASSDRPPGYEQYF	TGTGCCAGCAGTGACCGTCCCCCTGGGTACGAGCAGTACTTC	TRBJ2-7	TRBV25-1	.	few
CSARDHSRKGSGPLYGQYF	TGCAGTGCTAGAGATCACTCTAGGAAAGGGAGCGGGCCCCTCTACGGGCAGTACTTC	TRBJ2-5	TRBV20-1	.	.
CASSYPGTVGYTF	TGTGCCAGCAGTTACCCTGGGACAGTTGGCTACACCTTC	TRBJ1-2	TRBV6-5	TRBD1	.
CASSRATTYEQYF	TGTGCCAGCAGTAGAGCGACAACCTACGAGCAGTACTTC	TRBJ2-7	TRBV12-3/TRBV12-4	.	once
CASSGLGEKLFF	TGTGCCAGCAGCGGCCTGGGGGAAAAACTGTTTTTT	TRBJ1-4	TRBV21-1	.	.
CASSWTGSTEQFF	TGTGCCAGCAGCTGGACAGGTTCTACTGAGCAGTTCTTC	TRBJ2-1	TRBV7-2	TRBD1	few
CAWSVGFNQPQHF	TGTGCCTGGAGTGTCGGGTTCAATCAGCCCCAGCATTTT	TRBJ1-5	TRBV30	.	.
CSAMQETQYF	TGCAGTGCTATGCAAGAGACCCAGTACTTC	TRBJ2-5	TRBV20-1	.	many
CASSLPGTGTTGELFF	TGTGCCAGCAGCCTCCCCGGGACAGGGACCACCGGGGAGCTGTTTTTT	TRBJ2-2	TRBV7-3	TRBD1	once
CASRADLRGGVGTQYF	TGTGCCAGCAGAGCGGACCTTAGAGGCGGCGTGGGGACCCAGTACTTC	TRBJ2-5	TRBV6-5	.	.
CTSSHQLIGAHEQFF	TGTACCAGCAGCCACCAGTTAATCGGGGCCCATGAACAGTTCTTC	TRBJ2-1	TRBV4-2	.	.
CATSRLYGGRDNEQFF	TGTGCCACCAGCAGATTATACGGGGGGCGGGACAATGAGCAGTTCTTC	TRBJ2-1	TRBV15	.	once
CASSPTREKLFF	TGTGCCAGCAGCCCAACTCGAGAAAAACTGTTTTTT	TRBJ1-4	TRBV3-1	.	.
CASSLPRDPRRTNEKLFF	TGTGCCAGCAGCTTGCCCCGGGACCCCCGGAGAACTAATGAAAAACTGTTTTTT	TRBJ1-4	TRBV5-5	.	.
CASTEKRISGNTIYF	TGTGCCAGCACCGAAAAGAGGATCTCTGGAAACACCATATATTTT	TRBJ1-3	TRBV6-2/TRBV6-3	.	.
CASSQDPGGETNEQFF	TGCGCCAGCAGCCAAGATCCGGGGGGAGAAACTAATGAGCAGTTCTTC	TRBJ2-1	TRBV4-3	TRBD2	.
CASGTSSYEQYF	TGCGCCAGCGGGACCAGCTCCTACGAGCAGTACTTC	TRBJ2-7	TRBV5-1	.	.
CASSEGTASDNEQFF	TGTGCCAGCAGCGAAGGGACAGCCAGCGACAATGAGCAGTTCTTC	TRBJ2-1	TRBV7-9	TRBD1	.
CASSQDHGNNEQFF	TGCGCCAGCAGCCAAGACCACGGTAACAATGAGCAGTTCTTC	TRBJ2-1	TRBV4-1	.	few
CASSPDSSGTGELFF	TGTGCCAGCAGCCCCGACTCTTCTGGCACCGGGGAGCTGTTTTTT	TRBJ2-2	TRBV12-3/TRBV12-4	.	once
CASSQSGGWPDTQYF	TGTGCCAGCAGTCAAAGCGGGGGGTGGCCAGATACGCAGTATTTT	TRBJ2-3	TRBV12-3/TRBV12-4	TRBD2	.
CASSQWQGGYGYTF	TGTGCCAGCAGCCAATGGCAGGGTGGGTATGGCTACACCTTC	TRBJ1-2	TRBV3-1	.	few
CASSPQGVGNSPLHF	TGTGCCAGCAGCCCGCAGGGGGTCGGTAATTCACCCCTCCACTTT	TRBJ1-6	TRBV6-6	TRBD1	.
CSVEVGAGTQYF	TGCAGCGTTGAAGTCGGGGCGGGGACCCAGTACTTC	TRBJ2-5	TRBV29-1	.	.
CASSGSGRDAGELFF	TGCGCCAGCAGCGGAAGCGGACGGGACGCCGGGGAGCTGTTTTTT	TRBJ2-2	TRBV5-1	.	.
CASSILGANVLTF	TGTGCCAGCAGTATTCTGGGGGCCAACGTCCTGACTTTC	TRBJ2-6	TRBV28	.	.
CASSVSGKAAINYGYTF	TGTGCCAGCAGCGTATCGGGCAAGGCGGCAATTAACTATGGCTACACCTTC	TRBJ1-2	TRBV9	.	few
CASSQDRQGLSYNSPLHF	TGTGCCAGCAGCCAAGATCGTCAGGGGCTCTCCTATAATTCACCCCTCCACTTT	TRBJ1-6	TRBV4-2	.	.
CASSQRRSGREEQYF	TGTGCCAGCAGCCAGAGGAGAAGCGGGAGGGAAGAGCAGTACTTC	TRBJ2-7	TRBV7-9	TRBD2	once
CASSTRTSGTWTDTQYF	TGTGCCAGCAGTACCCGGACTAGCGGGACGTGGACAGATACGCAGTATTTT	TRBJ2-3	TRBV28	TRBD2	few
CASSLVSGELFF	TGTGCCAGCAGCTTAGTTTCCGGGGAGCTGTTTTTT	TRBJ2-2	TRBV13	.	many
CASRGGSPYEQYF	TGTGCCAGCAGGGGGGGCAGCCCCTACGAGCAGTACTTC	TRBJ2-7	TRBV12-3/TRBV12-4	.	.
CASSPPPKGIEQYF	TGTGCCAGCAGTCCCCCTCCTAAGGGAATCGAGCAGTACTTC	TRBJ2-7	TRBV28	.	few
CASSFSDPGGHYGYTF	TGTGCCAGCAGCTTCAGTGATCCAGGGGGCCACTATGGCTACACCTTC	TRBJ1-2	TRBV7-2	TRBD1	few
CRATNEGNYGYTF	TGCAGGGCTACAAACGAGGGTAACTATGGCTACACCTTC	TRBJ1-2	TRBV20-1	.	.
CSVDMGLVRTDTQYF	TGCAGCGTTGACATGGGACTAGTCCGTACAGATACGCAGTATTTT	TRBJ2-3	TRBV29-1	TRBD2	few